These T cell receptor beta chains were read from a single sample in a study of blood T cells in healthy people across ages. One entry per CDR3 protein results from TCRdb running MiXCR on the 5' RACE reads. The table lists over a million distinct CDR3 sequences, 55% to 75% of them singletons. The sample was blood. These receptor sequences come from a man between 18 and 29 years old in good health. CDR3s include the opening cysteine and the closing phenylalanine or tryptophan. A D gene is named only where the DNA matches it firmly. Part of the rows lack a size; the others show once, few, many or a class for expanded clones.

>TRBJ2-1|TRBD2|-|TRBV12-3/TRBV12-4
TGTGCCAGCCTAGGTCGGGACTACCACAATGAGCAGTTCTTC
CASLGRDYHNEQFF
>TRBJ2-3|-|-|TRBV14
TGTGCCAGCAGCCAAGCCGGAGGGGGCATTGGAGATACGCAGTATTTT
CASSQAGGGIGDTQYF
>TRBJ1-2|TRBD1|-|TRBV6-5
TGTGCCAGCAGTAACTCAGGGACAGGGTCTTTCTACACCTTC
CASSNSGTGSFYTF
>TRBJ1-6|-|-|TRBV4-3
TGCGCCAGCAGCCAAGAGGCCGATAAGAATTCACCCCTCCACTTT
CASSQEADKNSPLHF
>TRBJ1-1|-|once|TRBV20-1
TGCAGTGCTAGAGACCAGACAGGCTTGAACACTGAAGCTTTCTTT
CSARDQTGLNTEAFF
>TRBJ2-1|TRBD2|-|TRBV12-3/TRBV12-4
TGTGCCAGCAGTGGTGGCGGGAGGGAGGATGAGCAGTTCTTC
CASSGGGREDEQFF
>TRBJ2-3|TRBD2|once|TRBV5-1
TGCGCCAGCTCCCCCTCAACCCTAGCGGCTAGCACAGATACGCAGTATTTT
CASSPSTLAASTDTQYF
>TRBJ1-5|TRBD1|-|TRBV6-6
TGTGCCAGCACAGTAGGGGGCGGCGGACAGAATCAGCCCCAGCATTTT
CASTVGGGGQNQPQHF
>TRBJ2-3|TRBD2|-|TRBV20-1
TGCAGTGCTACCGAGCGGGGTAGCACAGATACGCAGTATTTT
CSATERGSTDTQYF
>TRBJ2-7|-|few|TRBV20-1
TGCAGTGCTAGAGATGGGGGGAACGAGCAGTACTTC
CSARDGGNEQYF
>TRBJ2-1|TRBD1|-|TRBV20-1
TGCAGTGCCCCTCCCGTCGACAGGGTCGATGAGCAGTTCTTC
CSAPPVDRVDEQFF
>TRBJ2-3|-|-|TRBV4-1
TGCGCCAGCAACCACCAGGGGACTAGCACAGATACGCAGTATTTT
CASNHQGTSTDTQYF
>TRBJ2-7|-|-|TRBV20-1
TGCAGTGCTAGAGTTCCCGACTACTACGAGCAGTACTTC
CSARVPDYYEQYF
>TRBJ1-1|-|-|TRBV12-3/TRBV12-4
TGTGCCAGCAGTTCAGGGAGGGGTGAAGCTTTCTTT
CASSSGRGEAFF
>TRBJ1-1|-|-|TRBV6-2/TRBV6-3
TGTGCCAGCAGTTACAGGGGAAAGGGGAAGTTTGGCACTGAAGCTTTCTTT
CASSYRGKGKFGTEAFF
>TRBJ2-7|-|many|TRBV4-3
TGCGCCAGCAGCCAAGCGCCTAGCTACGAGCAGTACTTC
CASSQAPSYEQYF
>TRBJ2-5|TRBD2|few|TRBV6-1
TGTGCCAGCAGCGAAATTAGCGGGATCTTACGGGGAGAGCAGTACTTC
CASSEISGILRGEQYF
>TRBJ2-2|TRBD1|-|TRBV29-1
TGCAGCACATGGACAGGGGGAGCCGGGGAGCTGTTTTTT
CSTWTGGAGELFF
>TRBJ2-1|-|few|TRBV20-1
TGCAGTGCTATGTATCACAATGAGCAGTTCTTC
CSAMYHNEQFF
>TRBJ2-3|TRBD2|-|TRBV12-3/TRBV12-4
TGTGCCAGCAGTTTACAAGCGGGAAACACAGATACGCAGTATTTT
CASSLQAGNTDTQYF
>TRBJ1-2|-|few|TRBV6-2/TRBV6-3
TGTGCCAGCGGATACCGTAACTATGGCTACACCTTC
CASGYRNYGYTF
>TRBJ1-3|-|-|TRBV7-6
TGTGCCAGCAGCTTAGACAGGGCTGGGAACACCATATATTTT
CASSLDRAGNTIYF
>TRBJ1-2|-|once|TRBV11-2
TGTGCCAGCAGCTTAGCTTACCGGGACTACACTGATGGCTACACCTTC
CASSLAYRDYTDGYTF
>TRBJ2-5|-|-|TRBV15
TGTGCCACCAGGGGGACACCGGTGATTCAAGAGACCCAGTACTTC
CATRGTPVIQETQYF
>TRBJ2-5|TRBD2|-|TRBV5-1
TGCGCCAGCAGCCTCCGACTAGCGGGGATCCAAGAGACCCAGTACTTC
CASSLRLAGIQETQYF
>TRBJ1-1|-|-|TRBV5-5
TGTGCCAGCAGCTTGGCCTGGGCCGACACTGAAGCTTTCTTT
CASSLAWADTEAFF
>TRBJ1-5|TRBD1|once|TRBV18
TGTGCCAGCTCACCACGGACAGGGGTCAAACAGCCCCAGCATTTT
CASSPRTGVKQPQHF
>TRBJ1-4|TRBD1|few|TRBV10-3
TGTGCCATCAGTGAGTGGGACAGGCCCACAACTAATGAAAAACTGTTTTTT
CAISEWDRPTTNEKLFF